The T cell receptor beta chain under discussion was sequenced for a study of blood T cells in healthy people across ages. Study-level background: Capture via template switching afforded approximately one barcoded beta molecule per two T cells. Study-wide findings and caveats: As naive T cell percentage varied, TCR beta diversity correlated strongly with it. Aged donors had fewer naive CD4+ cells and lower diversity than long-lived donors.

The draw of peripheral blood yielded approximately 11 milliliters from each donor. About this clonotype itself: Its antigen remains unknown.

V trimming: 5 bases; J trimming: 2 bases; junction bases outside the gene matches: 3. The CDR3 has 13 residues. In germline, CDR1 is ENHRY, CDR2 SYGVKD. A J-beta primer mix and a sample-barcoded 5' primer were used in a second PCR of roughly 6 to 11 cycles. TCRdb called the 5' RACE reads again in MiXCR, with one record for every CDR3 protein. This table holds approximately 670,000 distinct CDR3 sequences, about 43% found once. The sequence was obtained from a man of 80 years or more in good health. The chain recombines TRBV10-3 with TRBJ2-7, with 7 nucleotides matching TRBD2. Sample: blood. The CDR3 spells CAISLAETYEQYF. In nucleotides, the CDR3 is TGTGCCATCAGTCTAGCGGAAACCTACGAGCAGTACTTC.